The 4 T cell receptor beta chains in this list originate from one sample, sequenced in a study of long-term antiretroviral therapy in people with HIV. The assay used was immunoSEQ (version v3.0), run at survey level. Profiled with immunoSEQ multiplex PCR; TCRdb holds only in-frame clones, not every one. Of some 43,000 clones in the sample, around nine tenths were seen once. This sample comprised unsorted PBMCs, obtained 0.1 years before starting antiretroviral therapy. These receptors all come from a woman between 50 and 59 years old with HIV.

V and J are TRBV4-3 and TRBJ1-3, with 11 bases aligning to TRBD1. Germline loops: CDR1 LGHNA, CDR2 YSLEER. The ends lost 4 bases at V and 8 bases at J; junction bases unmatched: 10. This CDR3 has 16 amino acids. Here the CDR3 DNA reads TGCGCCAGCAGCCGTGATATCCGGGACAGGGGGGACACCATATATTTT. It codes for CASSRDIRDRGDTIYF.

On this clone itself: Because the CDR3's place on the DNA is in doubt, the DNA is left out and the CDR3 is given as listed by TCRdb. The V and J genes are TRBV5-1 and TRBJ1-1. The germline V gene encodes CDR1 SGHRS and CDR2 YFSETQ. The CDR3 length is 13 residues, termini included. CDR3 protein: CASSFGAGTEAFF.

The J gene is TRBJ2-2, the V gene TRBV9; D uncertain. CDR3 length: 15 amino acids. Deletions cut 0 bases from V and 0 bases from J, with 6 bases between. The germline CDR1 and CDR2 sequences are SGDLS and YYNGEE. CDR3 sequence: CASSVAGSNTGELFF. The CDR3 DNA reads TGTGCCAGCAGCGTAGCGGGTTCGAACACCGGGGAGCTGTTTTTT.

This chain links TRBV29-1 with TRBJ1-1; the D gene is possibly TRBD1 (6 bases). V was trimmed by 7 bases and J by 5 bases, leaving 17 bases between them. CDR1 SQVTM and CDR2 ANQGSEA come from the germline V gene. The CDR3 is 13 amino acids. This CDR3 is CSAQGGGFTEAFF. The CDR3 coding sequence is TGCAGCGCCCAAGGGGGGGGTTTTACTGAAGCTTTCTTT. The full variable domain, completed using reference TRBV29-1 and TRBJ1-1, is SAVISQKPSRDICQRGTSLTIQCQVDSQVTMMFWYRQQPGQSLTLIATANQGSEATYESGFVIDKFPISRPNLTFSTLTVSNMSPEDSSIYLCSAQGGGFTEAFFGQGTRLTVV.